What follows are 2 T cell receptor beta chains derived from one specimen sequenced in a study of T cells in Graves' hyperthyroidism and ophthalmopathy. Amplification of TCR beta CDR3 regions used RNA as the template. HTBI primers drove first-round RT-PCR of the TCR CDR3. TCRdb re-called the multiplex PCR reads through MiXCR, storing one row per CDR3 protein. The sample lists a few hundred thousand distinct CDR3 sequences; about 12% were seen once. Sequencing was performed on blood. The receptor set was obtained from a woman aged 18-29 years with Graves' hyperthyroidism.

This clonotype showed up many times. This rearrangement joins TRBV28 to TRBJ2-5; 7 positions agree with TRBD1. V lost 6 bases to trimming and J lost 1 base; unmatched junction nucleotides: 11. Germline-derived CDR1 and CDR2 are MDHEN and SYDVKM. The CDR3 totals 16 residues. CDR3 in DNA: TGTGCCAGCAGCCTGTCCGGGACAGCACGCCAAGAGACCCAGTACTTC. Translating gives CASSLSGTARQETQYF.

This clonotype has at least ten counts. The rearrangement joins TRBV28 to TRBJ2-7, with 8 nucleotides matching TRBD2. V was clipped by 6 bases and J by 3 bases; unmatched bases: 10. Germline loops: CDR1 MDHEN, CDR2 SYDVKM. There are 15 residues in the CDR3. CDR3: CASSPSGSGGYEQYF. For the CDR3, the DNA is TGTGCCAGCAGCCCCAGCGGGAGTGGCGGCTACGAGCAGTACTTC.